The 14 T cell receptor beta chains in this list originate from one sample, sequenced in a study of blood T cell repertoires in COVID-19. Profiled with immunoSEQ multiplex PCR; TCRdb holds only in-frame clones, not every one. Of roughly 140,000 clones listed, about 80% are singletons. Source material: peripheral blood. These receptor sequences come from a man between 60 and 75 years old with acute or convalescent COVID-19.

This clone was observed a handful of times. CDR3 sequence (DNA): TGTGCCAGCAGTCCCCGGGACAGGAGATATTCACCCCTCCACTTT. Translation: CASSPRDRRYSPLHF. This chain joins TRBV28 and TRBJ1-6; TRBD1 matches at 8 bases. Losses at the gene ends were 5 bases for V and 8 bases for J; bases not matched to a gene: 8. Germline CDR1 and CDR2: MDHEN and SYDVKM. The CDR3 contains 15 residues.

This clone was counted between two and nine times. The rearrangement uses TRBV2 and TRBJ2-2, with D possibly being TRBD2 (5 bases). Germline loops: CDR1 SNHLY, CDR2 FYNNEI. This CDR3 is 14 amino acids long. Trimming took off 3 bases at V and 4 bases at J, with 9 bases between the two ends. Here the CDR3 reads CASSEQRLTGELFF. The CDR3 nucleotides are TGTGCCAGCAGTGAGCAGCGGCTCACCGGGGAGCTGTTTTTT.

This clone was counted between two and nine times. This sequence joins TRBV5-6 and TRBJ1-6, with D tentatively TRBD1 (5 bases). The CDR3 runs 16 residues. Deletions cut 0 bases from V and 3 bases from J, with 10 bases between. The germline gives CDR1 SGHDT, CDR2 YYEEEE. This chain's CDR3 is CASSLVGRDYNSPLHF. In DNA, the CDR3 is TGTGCCAGCAGCTTGGTAGGCAGGGACTATAATTCACCCCTCCACTTT.

This clone was observed a handful of times. The V and J genes are TRBV27 and TRBJ1-1; the D is unclear. Germline V lookup: CDR1 MNHEY, CDR2 SMNVEV (reference sequence). The CDR3 length is 14 residues. V lost 5 bases and J lost 4, with 14 bases in between. Here the CDR3 reads CASSPPGGSTEAFF. The CDR3 DNA reads as TGTGCCAGCAGTCCCCCAGGAGGGAGCACTGAAGCTTTCTTT.

A few counts support this clone. The genes are TRBV12-5 and TRBJ1-5, with a tentative D call TRBD1 (5 bases). The CDR3 has 14 amino acids. The ends were cut back, 7 bases at V and 5 bases at J, with 15 bases in the middle. The V gene's germline CDR1 is LGHNT and CDR2 FRNRAP. The CDR3 loop reads CASASGVGYQPQHF. CDR3 nucleotides: TGTGCTAGTGCCTCGGGGGTAGGGTATCAGCCCCAGCATTTT. Full variable domain (outside the CDR3, taken from reference TRBV12-5 and TRBJ1-5): DARVTQTPRHKVTEMGQEVTMRCQPILGHNTVFWYRQTMMQGLELLAYFRNRAPLDDSGMPKDRFSAEMPDATLATLKIQPSEPRDSAVYFCASASGVGYQPQHFGDGTRLSIL.

This sequence joins TRBV9 and TRBJ1-6, with a weak D call TRBD1 (5 bases). CDR3 length equals 16 residues. V was pared by 2 bases and J by 0 bases, with 9 bases between. From germline, CDR1 is SGDLS and CDR2 YYNGEE. CDR3 bases: TGTGCCAGCAGCGTGGGGCCGAGCTCCTATAATTCACCCCTCCACTTT. This sequence encodes CASSVGPSSYNSPLHF.

This sequence joins TRBV4-3 and TRBJ2-7; 13 bases align to TRBD2. There are 15 residues in the CDR3. Trimming took 4 bases from V and 2 from J; bases not matched to a gene: 2. Germline V lookup: CDR1 LGHNA, CDR2 YSLEER. The CDR3 loop is CASSLGLAGPYEQYF. CDR3 in DNA: TGCGCCAGCAGCCTGGGACTAGCGGGGCCCTACGAGCAGTACTTC.

This clone occurred once. The chain links TRBV7-6 to TRBJ2-7; 9 bases are a match to TRBD2. The CDR3 covers 15 residues. Trimming took 5 bases from V and 5 from J; bases not matched to a gene: 10. CDR1 is SGHVS, CDR2 FNYEAQ, per germline. The CDR3 loop reads CASSEIAGARDEQYF. The CDR3 DNA sequence: TGTGCCAGCAGCGAAATAGCGGGAGCTCGGGACGAGCAGTACTTC.

CDR3 coding DNA: TGTGCTAGTGGTCGGTCGGGCTCTGGAAACACCATATATTTT. Amino acids: CASGRSGSGNTIYF. The rearrangement joins TRBV12-5 to TRBJ1-3; D is undetermined. The CDR3 consists of 14 residues. Per germline, CDR1 LGHNT and CDR2 FRNRAP. V lost 5 bases, J lost 0 bases, and 8 bases lay in between.

J is TRBJ1-2 and V is TRBV5-4, with 7 positions matching TRBD1. Trimming took 2 bases from V and 1 from J; bases not matched to a gene: 5. The germline V gene has CDR1 SGHNT and CDR2 YYREEE (reference sequence). The CDR3 totals 15 residues. This chain's CDR3 is CASSLDDRVNYGYTF. The CDR3 nucleotides are TGTGCCAGCAGCTTAGACGACAGGGTTAACTATGGCTACACCTTC.

The chain employs TRBV5-1 and TRBJ2-5; 15 bases fit TRBD2. The germline CDR1 and CDR2 sequences are SGHRS and YFSETQ. The CDR3 totals 19 residues. The V gene end was trimmed by 0 bases and the J gene end by 2 bases; junction bases not matched to a gene: 8. CDR3 protein: CASSLAGLAGGRPQETQYF. The DNA for the CDR3 is TGCGCCAGCAGCTTGGCCGGACTAGCGGGAGGGCGGCCTCAAGAGACCCAGTACTTC.

The CDR3 region has the DNA TGTGCCAGCAGTTCTCCCGGGGGGACGGGGCGGAGGGACTATGGCTACACCTTC. Translation: CASSSPGGTGRRDYGYTF. This chain joins TRBV28 and TRBJ1-2; D may be TRBD1 (5 bases). Germline V gene sequence: CDR1 MDHEN, CDR2 SYDVKM. This CDR3 comprises 18 residues. Deletions cut 4 bases from V and 3 bases from J, with 24 bases between.

V gene TRBV9 combines with J gene TRBJ2-2; 12 bases match TRBD2. Germline-derived CDR1 and CDR2 are SGDLS and YYNGEE. The CDR3 totals 17 residues. After removal of 3 bases from V and 6 bases from J, the junction contained 9 bases not matched to a gene. The CDR3, as DNA: TGTGCCAGCAGCGCACCCTCTAGCGGGGGGGCCTCCGGGGAGCTGTTTTTT. It encodes CASSAPSSGGASGELFF.

The chain uses TRBV19 and TRBJ2-1; D perhaps matches TRBD2 (6 bases). V lost 6 bases, J lost 10 bases, and 19 bases lay in between. Per the germline V gene, CDR1 is LNHDA and CDR2 is SQIVND (reference sequence). This CDR3 has 14 amino acids. The CDR3 protein is CASSGTALAGEQFF. In DNA form, the CDR3 reads TGTGCCAGTAGCGGGACTGCGCTTGCGGGGGAGCAGTTCTTC.